Shown below are 15 T cell receptor beta chains from a single sample sequenced in a study of beta chain features in type 1 diabetes. Study outcomes and limitations: All four CD4+ subsets from Type 1 diabetes patients carried moderately but significantly shorter TCRB CDR3s.

Expressed TCRB transcripts were sequenced, since all the RNA that had been isolated was reverse transcribed. Produced via immunoSEQ multiplex PCR; TCRdb's table is partial and in-frame only. This table holds fewer than 400,000 clones, around 9% found once. No antigens are known for them. The sample comprised central memory CD4+ T cells from blood. The receptors stem from a man aged 25-45 years with type 1 diabetes.

This clone turned up a few times. This sequence joins TRBV28 and TRBJ2-1, with 7 bases matching TRBD2. V dropped 9 bases and J dropped 7; count of bases not matched to a gene: 12. CDR1 and CDR2 (germline): MDHEN, SYDVKM. The CDR3 contains 14 residues. CDR3 region: CASAAASGNNEQFF. Here the CDR3 DNA reads TGTGCCAGTGCCGCGGCTAGCGGAAATAATGAGCAGTTCTTC.

This clone was counted a single time. The chain is built from TRBV19 and TRBJ1-1, with D possibly being TRBD1 (5 bases). The germline V and J ends were trimmed by 5 bases and 3 bases, with 13 bases remaining between them. CDR3 length: 14 residues. CDR1 is LNHDA, CDR2 SQIVND, per germline (reference sequence). CDR3 in amino acids: CASSPRAGYTEAFF. CDR3 sequence (DNA): TGTGCCAGTAGTCCACGAGCAGGGTACACTGAAGCTTTCTTT.

The chain employs TRBV4-3 and TRBJ1-1; a weak D match, TRBD1 (5 bases). This CDR3 has 18 amino acids. Deletions cut 0 bases from V and 4 bases from J, with 21 bases between. Germline values: CDR1 LGHNA, CDR2 YSLEER. CDR3 region: CASSQDGADTTLGTEAFF. The DNA for the CDR3 is TGCGCCAGCAGCCAAGACGGGGCAGATACCACTTTAGGCACTGAAGCTTTCTTT.

The chain couples TRBV7-2 to TRBJ1-1; 8 bases are shared with TRBD1. The CDR3 loop spans 16 amino acids. Germline lookup yields CDR1 SGHTA and CDR2 FQGNSA. The junction had 13 bases not matched to a gene; V was cut back by 7 bases and J by 3 bases. CDR3 bases: TGTGCCAGCACCACGGGGGCTGGACAGGGAGACACTGAAGCTTTCTTT. Amino acid sequence: CASTTGAGQGDTEAFF.

The chain joins TRBV25-1 to TRBJ2-7; TRBD1 agrees at 10 bases. The CDR3 length is 15 residues. V lost 1 base to trimming and J lost 6 bases; unmatched junction nucleotides: 6. CDR1 MGHDK and CDR2 SYGVNS come from the germline V gene. The CDR3 sequence: CASSESDRGVGEQYF. The CDR3 DNA reads TGTGCCAGCAGTGAATCGGACAGGGGGGTAGGCGAGCAGTACTTC.

This clone appeared a few times. CDR3 amino acids: CASSGGQGEGGYTF. The CDR3 DNA reads as TGCGCCAGCAGCGGGGGACAGGGGGAAGGTGGCTACACCTTC. This chain joins TRBV4-3 and TRBJ1-2; 11 nucleotides line up with TRBD1. J was trimmed by 7 bases and V by 5 bases; bases with no gene match: 6. The CDR3 contains 14 residues. Per germline, CDR1 LGHNA and CDR2 YSLEER.

Only a few counts were recorded for this clone. The V gene is TRBV9, the J gene TRBJ1-2, with D hard to call. Germline V gene data show CDR1 as SGDLS and CDR2 as YYNGEE. Deletions cut 0 bases from V and 4 bases from J, with 10 bases between. This CDR3 has 14 amino acids. CDR3 sequence (DNA): TGTGCCAGCAGCGTAGCATGGGAGGGCTATGGCTACACCTTC. It specifies CASSVAWEGYGYTF.

This clone appeared a few times. The rearrangement joins TRBV6-1 to TRBJ1-5; a possible D gene is TRBD1 (6 bases). V lost 6 bases to trimming and J lost 9 bases, with 12 bases between them. Germline values: CDR1 MNHNS, CDR2 SASEGT. This CDR3 has 12 amino acids. The DNA of the CDR3 is TGTGCCAGCAGGGAGGGGGTCGGGCCCCAGCATTTT. Protein product: CASREGVGPQHF.

V and J are TRBV11-2 and TRBJ2-3; tentative D call: TRBD2 (7 bases). The length of the CDR3 is 11 residues. With 1 base removed from V and 13 bases from J, the gap between germline ends came to 9 bases. CDR1 SGHAT and CDR2 FQNNGV come from the germline V gene. CDR3 nucleotide sequence: TGTGCCAGCAGCTTAGGAGGGGGGGAGTATTTT. The encoded protein is CASSLGGGEYF. Combining the CDR3 with reference TRBV11-2 and TRBJ2-3 gives the whole variable domain EAGVAQSPRYKIIEKRQSVAFWCNPISGHATLYWYQQILGQGPKLLIQFQNNGVVDDSQLPKDRFSAERLKGVDSTLKIQPAKLEDSAVYLCASSLGGGEYFGPGTRLTVL.

The chain uses TRBV11-3 and TRBJ2-2; no reliable D call. The ends were cut back, 3 bases at V and 1 base at J, with 6 bases in the middle. Germline V gene sequence: CDR1 SGHNT, CDR2 YENEEA. This CDR3 is 14 amino acids long. CDR3 loop: CASSFRGNTGELFF. The CDR3 nucleotides read TGTGCCAGCAGCTTCCGTGGGAACACCGGGGAGCTGTTTTTT.

This clone was detected only a few times. V gene TRBV7-9 combines with J gene TRBJ2-3; 8 positions match TRBD2. The V and J ends lost 8 bases and 5 bases, in that order; junction bases with no gene match: 9. From germline, CDR1 is SEHNR and CDR2 FQNEAQ (reference sequence). This CDR3 contains 14 residues. As DNA, the CDR3 is TGTGCCAGCTGGCCAGCGGGGGAGGAAGATACGCAGTATTTT. This sequence encodes CASWPAGEEDTQYF.

The chain employs TRBV6-5 and TRBJ2-7; D is undetermined. Trimming took off 7 bases at V and 7 bases at J, with 14 bases between the two ends. The CDR3 length is 12 residues. From germline, CDR1 is MNHEY and CDR2 SVGAGI. CDR3 amino acids: CASTDQMREQYF. The DNA for the CDR3 is TGTGCCAGCACGGACCAAATGAGAGAGCAGTACTTC.

This sequence joins TRBV6-4 and TRBJ2-3; D might be TRBD2 (6 bases). The germline V gene has CDR1 MRHNA and CDR2 SNTAGT. CDR3 length: 14 amino acids. The V gene lost 2 bases and the J gene lost 5 bases, with 11 bases spanning the gap. The CDR3 DNA reads TGTGCCAGCAGTGACGGAGGGGAGGTAGATACGCAGTATTTT. It is translated as CASSDGGEVDTQYF.

The chain joins TRBV6-5 to TRBJ2-7; 9 bases line up with TRBD2. The CDR3 has 11 amino acids. With 6 bases clipped from V and 12 bases from J, the junction kept 6 bases outside the gene matches. Germline CDR1 and CDR2: MNHEY and SVGAGI. CDR3 coding DNA: TGTGCCAGCAGCGGAGGACTAGCGTTGTACTTC. Amino acids: CASSGGLALYF.

This clone was recorded a few times. The chain joins TRBV30 to TRBJ1-2, with D perhaps matching TRBD1 (6 bases). Germline CDR1 and CDR2: GTSNPN and SVGIG (reference sequence). Trimming removed 0 bases from V and 8 bases from J, with 16 bases in between. The CDR3 contains 14 residues. CDR3: CAWSVGGPLWGYTF. CDR3 nucleotide sequence: TGTGCCTGGAGTGTCGGGGGGCCGCTATGGGGCTACACCTTC.